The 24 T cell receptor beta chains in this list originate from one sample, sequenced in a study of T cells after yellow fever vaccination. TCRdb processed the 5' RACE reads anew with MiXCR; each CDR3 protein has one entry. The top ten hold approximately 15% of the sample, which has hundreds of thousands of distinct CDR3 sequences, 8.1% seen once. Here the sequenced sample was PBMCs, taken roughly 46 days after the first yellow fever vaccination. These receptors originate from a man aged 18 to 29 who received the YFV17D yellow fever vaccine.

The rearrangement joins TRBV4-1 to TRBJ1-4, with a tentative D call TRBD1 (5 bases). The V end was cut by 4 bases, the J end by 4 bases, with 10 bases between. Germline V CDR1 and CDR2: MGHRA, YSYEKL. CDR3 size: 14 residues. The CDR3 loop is CASSRGGINEKLFF. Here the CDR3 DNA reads TGCGCCAGCAGCCGGGGGGGGATTAATGAAAAACTGTTTTTT.

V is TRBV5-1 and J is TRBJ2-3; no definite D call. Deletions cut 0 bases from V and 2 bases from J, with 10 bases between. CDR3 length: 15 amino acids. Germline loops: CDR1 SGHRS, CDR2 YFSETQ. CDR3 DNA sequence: TGCGCCAGCAGCTTGGCTGGTATCCCCACAGATACGCAGTATTTT. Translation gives CASSLAGIPTDTQYF. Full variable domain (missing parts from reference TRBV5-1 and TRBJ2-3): KAGVTQTPRYLIKTRGQQVTLSCSPISGHRSVSWYQQTPGQGLQFLFEYFSETQRNKGNFPGRFSGRQFSNSRSEMNVSTLELGDSALYLCASSLAGIPTDTQYFGPGTRLTVL.

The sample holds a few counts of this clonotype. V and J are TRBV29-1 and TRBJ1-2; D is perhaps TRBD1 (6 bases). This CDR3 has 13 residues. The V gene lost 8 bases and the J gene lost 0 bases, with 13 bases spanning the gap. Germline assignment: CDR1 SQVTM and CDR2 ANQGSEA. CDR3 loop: CSTLGDTNYGYTF. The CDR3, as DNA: TGCAGCACTTTAGGGGACACTAACTATGGCTACACCTTC.

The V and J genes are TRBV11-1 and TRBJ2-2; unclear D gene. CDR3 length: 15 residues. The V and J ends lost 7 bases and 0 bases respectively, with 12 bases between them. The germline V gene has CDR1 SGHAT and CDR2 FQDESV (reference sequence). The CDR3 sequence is CASKSVLANTGELFF. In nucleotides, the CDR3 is TGTGCCAGCAAATCCGTTTTAGCGAACACCGGGGAGCTGTTTTTT.

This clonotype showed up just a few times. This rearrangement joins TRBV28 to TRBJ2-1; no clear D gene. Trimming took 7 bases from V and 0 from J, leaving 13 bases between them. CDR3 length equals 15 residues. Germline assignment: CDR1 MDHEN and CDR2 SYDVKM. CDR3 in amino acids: CASTPWAVSYNEQFF. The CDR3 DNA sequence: TGTGCCAGCACCCCGTGGGCGGTCTCCTACAATGAGCAGTTCTTC.

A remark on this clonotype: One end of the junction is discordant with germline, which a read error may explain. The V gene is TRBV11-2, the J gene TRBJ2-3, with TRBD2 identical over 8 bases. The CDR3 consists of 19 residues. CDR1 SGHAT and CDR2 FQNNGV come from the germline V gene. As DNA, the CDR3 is TGTGCCAGCTGCTTAAATTCGGAACTGCGGGGGGCCCTCTTAGATACGCAGTATTTT. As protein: CASCLNSELRGALLDTQYF.

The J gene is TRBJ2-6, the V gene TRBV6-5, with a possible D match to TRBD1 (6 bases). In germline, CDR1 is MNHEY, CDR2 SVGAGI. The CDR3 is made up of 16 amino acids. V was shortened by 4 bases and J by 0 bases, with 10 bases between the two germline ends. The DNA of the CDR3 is TGTGCCAGCAGTTCCACAGGGAGCTCTGGGGCCAACGTCCTGACTTTC. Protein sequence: CASSSTGSSGANVLTF.

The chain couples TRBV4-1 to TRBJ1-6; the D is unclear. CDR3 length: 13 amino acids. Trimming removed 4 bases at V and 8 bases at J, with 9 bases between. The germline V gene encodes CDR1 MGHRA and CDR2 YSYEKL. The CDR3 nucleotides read TGCGCCAGCAGCCGCAAGTGGGATTCACCCCTCCACTTT. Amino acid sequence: CASSRKWDSPLHF.

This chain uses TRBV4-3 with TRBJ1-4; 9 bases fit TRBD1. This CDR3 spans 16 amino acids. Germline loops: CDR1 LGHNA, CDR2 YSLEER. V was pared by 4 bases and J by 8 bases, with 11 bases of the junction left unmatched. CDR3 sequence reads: CASSPDPGQGGEKLFF. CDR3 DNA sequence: TGCGCCAGCAGCCCAGATCCGGGACAGGGCGGCGAAAAACTGTTTTTT.

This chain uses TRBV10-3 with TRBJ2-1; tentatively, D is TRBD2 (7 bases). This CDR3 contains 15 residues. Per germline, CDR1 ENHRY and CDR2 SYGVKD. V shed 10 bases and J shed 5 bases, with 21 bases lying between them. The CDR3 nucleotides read TGTGCCACCGCGGGGGAGGGGGGAAAACACAATGAGCAGTTCTTC. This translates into CATAGEGGKHNEQFF.

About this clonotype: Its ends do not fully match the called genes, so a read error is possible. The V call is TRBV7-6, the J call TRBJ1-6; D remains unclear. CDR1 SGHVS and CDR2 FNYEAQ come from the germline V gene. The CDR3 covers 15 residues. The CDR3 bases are TGTGCCAGCAGCTTAGAGCAGGCCGGTAATTCACCCCTCGACTTT. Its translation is CASSLEQAGNSPLDF.

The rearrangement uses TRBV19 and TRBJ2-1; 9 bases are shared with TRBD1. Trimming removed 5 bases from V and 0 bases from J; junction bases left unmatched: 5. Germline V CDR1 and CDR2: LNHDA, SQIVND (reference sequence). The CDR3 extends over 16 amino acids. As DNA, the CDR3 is TGTGCCAGTAGTCCGTGGACAGGGGACTCCTACAATGAGCAGTTCTTC. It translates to CASSPWTGDSYNEQFF.

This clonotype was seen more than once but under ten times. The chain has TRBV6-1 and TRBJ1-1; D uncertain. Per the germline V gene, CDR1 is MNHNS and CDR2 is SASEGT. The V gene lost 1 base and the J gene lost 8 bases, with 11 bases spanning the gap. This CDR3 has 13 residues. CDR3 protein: CASSEGQRIEAFF. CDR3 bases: TGTGCCAGCAGTGAAGGGCAGCGCATCGAAGCTTTCTTT.

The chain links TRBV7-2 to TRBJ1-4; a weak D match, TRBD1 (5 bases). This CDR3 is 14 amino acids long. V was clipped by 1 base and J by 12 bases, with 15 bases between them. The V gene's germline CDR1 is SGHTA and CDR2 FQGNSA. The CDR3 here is CASSLGQPEGELFF. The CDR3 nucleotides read TGTGCCAGCAGCTTAGGACAGCCGGAAGGGGAACTGTTTTTT.

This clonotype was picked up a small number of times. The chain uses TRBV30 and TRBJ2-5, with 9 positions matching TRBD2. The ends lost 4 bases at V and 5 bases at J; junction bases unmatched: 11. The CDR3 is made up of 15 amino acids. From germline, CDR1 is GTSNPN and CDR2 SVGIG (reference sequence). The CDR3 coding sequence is TGTGCCTGGACAAGGGCTAGCGGGGAGGAGGAGACCCAGTACTTC. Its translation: CAWTRASGEEETQYF.

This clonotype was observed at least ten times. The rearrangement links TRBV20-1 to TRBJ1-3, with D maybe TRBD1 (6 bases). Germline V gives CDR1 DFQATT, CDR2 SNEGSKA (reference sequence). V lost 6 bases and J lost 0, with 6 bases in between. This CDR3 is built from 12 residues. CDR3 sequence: CSAGGSGNTIYF. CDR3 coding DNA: TGCAGTGCAGGGGGCTCTGGAAACACCATATATTTT.

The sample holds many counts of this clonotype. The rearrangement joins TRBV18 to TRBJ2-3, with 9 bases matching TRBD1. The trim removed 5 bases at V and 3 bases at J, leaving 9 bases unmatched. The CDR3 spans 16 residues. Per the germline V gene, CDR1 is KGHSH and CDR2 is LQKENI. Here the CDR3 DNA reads TGTGCCAGCTCATCCGGGGGACAGGGTGCAACAGATACGCAGTATTTT. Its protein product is CASSSGGQGATDTQYF.

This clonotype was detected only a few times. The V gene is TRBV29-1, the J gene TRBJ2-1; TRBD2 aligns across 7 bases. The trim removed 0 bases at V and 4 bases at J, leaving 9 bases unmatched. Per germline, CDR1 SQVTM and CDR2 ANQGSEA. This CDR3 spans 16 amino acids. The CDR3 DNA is TGCAGCGTTGAAGATCGGTGGGGGGGGTCTTACAATGAGCAGTTCTTC. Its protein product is CSVEDRWGGSYNEQFF.

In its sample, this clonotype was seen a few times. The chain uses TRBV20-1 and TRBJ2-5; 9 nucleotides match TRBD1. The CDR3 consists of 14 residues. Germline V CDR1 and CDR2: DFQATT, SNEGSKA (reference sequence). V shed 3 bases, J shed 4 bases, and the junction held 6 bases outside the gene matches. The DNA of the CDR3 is TGCAGTGCTAGGGGGGGACAGGGTTTAGAGACCCAGTACTTC. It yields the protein CSARGGQGLETQYF.

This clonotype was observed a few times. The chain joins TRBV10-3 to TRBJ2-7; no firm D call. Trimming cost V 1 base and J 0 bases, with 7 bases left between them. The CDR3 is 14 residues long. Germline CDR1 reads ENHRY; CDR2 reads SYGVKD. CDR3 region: CAISEFSGSYEQYV. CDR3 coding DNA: TGTGCCATCAGTGAGTTCTCAGGCTCCTACGAGCAGTACGTC.

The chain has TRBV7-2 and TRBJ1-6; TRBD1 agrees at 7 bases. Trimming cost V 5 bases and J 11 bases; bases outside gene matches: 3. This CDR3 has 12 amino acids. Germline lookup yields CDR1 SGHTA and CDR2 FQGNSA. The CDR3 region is CASSGQVPPLHF. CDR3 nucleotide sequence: TGTGCCAGCAGCGGACAGGTACCACCCCTCCACTTT.

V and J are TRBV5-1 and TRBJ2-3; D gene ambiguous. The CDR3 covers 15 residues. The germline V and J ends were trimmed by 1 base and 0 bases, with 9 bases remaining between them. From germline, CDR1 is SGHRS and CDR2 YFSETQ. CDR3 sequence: CASSLNRPSTDTQYF. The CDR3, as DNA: TGCGCCAGCAGCTTGAACAGACCTAGCACAGATACGCAGTATTTT. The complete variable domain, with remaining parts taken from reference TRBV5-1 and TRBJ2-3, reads KAGVTQTPRYLIKTRGQQVTLSCSPISGHRSVSWYQQTPGQGLQFLFEYFSETQRNKGNFPGRFSGRQFSNSRSEMNVSTLELGDSALYLCASSLNRPSTDTQYFGPGTRLTVL.

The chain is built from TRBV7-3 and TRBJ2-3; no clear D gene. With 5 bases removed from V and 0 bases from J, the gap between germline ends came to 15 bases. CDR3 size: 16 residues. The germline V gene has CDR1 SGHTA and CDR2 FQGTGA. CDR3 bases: TGTGCCAGCAGCCTAAGAGATGGTGTCAGCACAGATACGCAGTATTTT. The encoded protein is CASSLRDGVSTDTQYF.

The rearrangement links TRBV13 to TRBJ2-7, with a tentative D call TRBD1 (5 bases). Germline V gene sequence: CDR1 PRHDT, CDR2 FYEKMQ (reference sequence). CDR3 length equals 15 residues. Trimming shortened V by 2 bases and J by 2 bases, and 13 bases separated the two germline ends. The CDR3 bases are TGTGCCAGCAGCTTACGAGCAGGGATCGCCTACGAGCAGTACTTC. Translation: CASSLRAGIAYEQYF. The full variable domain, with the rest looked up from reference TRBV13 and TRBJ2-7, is AAGVIQSPRHLIKEKRETATLKCYPIPRHDTVYWYQQGPGQDPQFLISFYEKMQSDKGSIPDRFSAQQFSDYHSELNMSSLELGDSALYFCASSLRAGIAYEQYFGPGTRLTVT.